This T cell receptor beta chain was sequenced in a study of Ad26.COV2.S vaccination and SARS-CoV-2 variants. On the study more broadly: The COV1001 Ad26.COV2.S trial arm included the donor. Study outcomes and limitations: The study found higher spike-specific TCR breadth in vaccine than placebo recipients. There was reportedly substantial breadth in spike-specific CD8+ and CD4+ T cell responses after vaccination. Vaccinees and placebo recipients showed similar non-spike TCR breadth.

Treatment specified: roughly 20 received Ad26.COV2.S at low or high dose, single or two shots; roughly five received placebo; per-sample allocation not given. Sampling was performed 63 days after the first vaccine or placebo injection. Germline CDR1 SGHNT, CDR2 YYREEE (reference sequence). V was pared by 6 bases and J by 1 base, with 13 bases between. The length of the CDR3 is 14 residues. Only in-frame clones appear in the TCRdb table, and some are missing; sequencing was by immunoSEQ multiplex PCR. The sample holds more than 400,000 clones, 92% seen once. Concerning this clone itself: Its target is unknown.

This TCR was recovered from a person between 18 and 65 years old who received the Ad26.COV2.S COVID-19 vaccine or a placebo. Sequencing used peripheral blood, obtained in a trial of Ad26.COV2.S vaccine versus placebo. The chain recombines TRBV5-4 with TRBJ1-1, with no clear D. The chain's CDR3 is CASNRGTPNTEAFF. The CDR3 DNA is TGTGCCAGCAACCGGGGAACACCGAACACTGAAGCTTTCTTT.